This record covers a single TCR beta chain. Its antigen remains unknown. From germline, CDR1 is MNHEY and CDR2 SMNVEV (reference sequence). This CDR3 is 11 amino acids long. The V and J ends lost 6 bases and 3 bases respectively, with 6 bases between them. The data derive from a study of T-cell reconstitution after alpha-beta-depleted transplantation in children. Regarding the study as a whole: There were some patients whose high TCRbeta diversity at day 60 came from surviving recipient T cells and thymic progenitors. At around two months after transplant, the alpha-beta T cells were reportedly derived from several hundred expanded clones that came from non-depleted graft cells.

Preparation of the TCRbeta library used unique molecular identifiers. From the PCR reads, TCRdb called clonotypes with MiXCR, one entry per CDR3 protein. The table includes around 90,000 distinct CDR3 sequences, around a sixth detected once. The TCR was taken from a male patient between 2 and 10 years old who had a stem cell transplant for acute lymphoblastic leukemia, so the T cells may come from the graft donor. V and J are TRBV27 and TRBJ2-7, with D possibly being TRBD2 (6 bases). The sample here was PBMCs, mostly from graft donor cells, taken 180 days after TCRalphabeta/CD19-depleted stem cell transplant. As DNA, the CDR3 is TGTGCCAGCAGGCGGGGCTACGAGCAGTACTTC. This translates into CASRRGYEQYF.